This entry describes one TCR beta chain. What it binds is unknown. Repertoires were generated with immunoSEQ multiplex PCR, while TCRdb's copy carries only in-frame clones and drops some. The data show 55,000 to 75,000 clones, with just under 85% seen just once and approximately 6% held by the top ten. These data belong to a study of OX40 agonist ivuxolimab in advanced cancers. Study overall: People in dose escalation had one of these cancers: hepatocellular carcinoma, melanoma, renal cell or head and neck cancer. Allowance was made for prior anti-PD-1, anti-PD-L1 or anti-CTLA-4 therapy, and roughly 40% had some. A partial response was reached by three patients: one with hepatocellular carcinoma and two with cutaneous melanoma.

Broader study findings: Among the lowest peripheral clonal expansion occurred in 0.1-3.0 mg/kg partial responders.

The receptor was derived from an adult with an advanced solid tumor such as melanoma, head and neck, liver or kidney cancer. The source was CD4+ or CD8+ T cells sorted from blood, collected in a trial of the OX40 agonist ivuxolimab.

CDR3 region: CASSLDGQGQYF. In DNA, the CDR3 is TGTGCCAGCAGCTTAGATGGGCAGGGGCAGTACTTC. The chain has TRBV7-3 and TRBJ2-7, with D possibly TRBD1 on 5 matching bases. Germline V lookup: CDR1 SGHTA, CDR2 FQGTGA. V lost 2 bases to trimming and J lost 9 bases, with 11 bases between them. This CDR3 is built from 12 residues.